The TCR beta chain described here comes from a study of T cell responses to AZD1222 COVID-19 vaccine. V gave up 4 bases and J gave up 8 bases, with 10 bases separating them. Germline CDR1 and CDR2: KGHDR and SFDVKD. The CDR3 runs 12 residues. Sequenced by immunoSEQ multiplex PCR; TCRdb stores in-frame clones only, minus some. The sample shows 100,000 to 150,000 clones, 90% of them seen only once. This TCR was sampled from an adult in good health. V gene TRBV24-1 combines with J gene TRBJ1-2; D call uncertain. Sequenced material: peripheral blood, taken on day 0 of AZD1222 vaccination. CDR3 residues: CATSENGQGYTF. DNA for the CDR3: TGTGCCACCAGTGAAAACGGCCAAGGCTACACCTTC.